This entry describes one T cell receptor (beta chain). Its cognate antigen is unknown. Repertoires were generated with immunoSEQ multiplex PCR, while TCRdb's copy carries only in-frame clones and drops some. The data contain under 150,000 clones, more than 85% of them singletons. Analysis merged second doses at about 4 or about 12 weeks. V gave up 4 bases and J gave up 0 bases, with 7 bases separating them. Per the germline V gene, CDR1 is LNHDA and CDR2 is SQIVND (reference sequence). This CDR3 contains 13 residues. This specimen comes from a study of T cell responses to AZD1222 COVID-19 vaccine. Whole-study findings and limits: Every sample of the repertoires postdated the peak T cell response. Baseline seropositivity occurred in only 5 or 6 AZD1222 recipients. Close to half of all spike-specific TCRs reportedly target regions of the variants that are unmutated.

The specimen comprised peripheral blood, sampled 28 days after the second AZD1222 dose. The clonotype comes from an adult who received the AZD1222 COVID-19 vaccine. The rearrangement uses TRBV19 and TRBJ2-7, with D maybe TRBD1 (5 bases). CDR3 nucleotide sequence: TGTGCCAGTAGTAGGGGCGACTCCTACGAGCAGTACTTC. Translated: CASSRGDSYEQYF.